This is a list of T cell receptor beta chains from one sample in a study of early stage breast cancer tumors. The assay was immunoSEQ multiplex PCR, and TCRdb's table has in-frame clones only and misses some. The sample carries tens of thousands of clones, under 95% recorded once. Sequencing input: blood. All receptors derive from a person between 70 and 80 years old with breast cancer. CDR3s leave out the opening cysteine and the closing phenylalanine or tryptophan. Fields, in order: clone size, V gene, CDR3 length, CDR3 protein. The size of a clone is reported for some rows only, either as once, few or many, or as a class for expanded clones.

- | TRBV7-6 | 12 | ASSPPGLNQPQH
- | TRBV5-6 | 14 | ASSRGTGDSNQPQH
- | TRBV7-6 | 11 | ASSRRGERKLF
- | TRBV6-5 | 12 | ASRRGQGAQPQH
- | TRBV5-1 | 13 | ASSLLQGPNEKLF
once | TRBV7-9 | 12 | ASTPGSPYNEQF
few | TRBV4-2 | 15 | ASSQDHSRGLGEKLF
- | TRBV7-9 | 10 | ASSPDIYGYT
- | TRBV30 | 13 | AWSPPGLGTDTQY
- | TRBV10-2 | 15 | ASTINPGGENTGELF
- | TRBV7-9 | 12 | ASSLGGQNYGYT
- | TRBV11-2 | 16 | ASSSGLAALSGANVLT
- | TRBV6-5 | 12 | ASSLLTGYTEAF
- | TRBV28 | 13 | ASSLRTGENYGYT
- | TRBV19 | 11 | ASRRGANYGYT
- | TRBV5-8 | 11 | ASSLRGVGEQY
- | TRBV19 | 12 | ASSARQIHYGYT
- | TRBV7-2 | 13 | ASSLGGGIRSPLH
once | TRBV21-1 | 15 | ASSPWFRQVGYYEQY
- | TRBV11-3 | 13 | ASRRLAGRSDTQY
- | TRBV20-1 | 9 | SAPGGDTQY
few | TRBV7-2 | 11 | ASSLTANYGYT
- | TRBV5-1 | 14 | ASSHTPGQPGNTIY
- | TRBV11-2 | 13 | ASSPLVGLAGAQY